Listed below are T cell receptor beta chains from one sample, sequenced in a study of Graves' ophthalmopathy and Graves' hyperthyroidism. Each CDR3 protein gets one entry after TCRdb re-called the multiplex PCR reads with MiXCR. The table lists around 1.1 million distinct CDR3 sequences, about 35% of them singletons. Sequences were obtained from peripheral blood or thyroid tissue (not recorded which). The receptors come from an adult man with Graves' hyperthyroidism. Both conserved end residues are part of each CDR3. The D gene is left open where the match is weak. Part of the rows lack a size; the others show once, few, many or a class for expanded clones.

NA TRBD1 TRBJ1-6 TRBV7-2 TGTGCCAGCAGCCAAGACCGAGCCGGGACAGGGGGCTCACCCCTCCACTTT CASSQDRAGTGGSPLHF
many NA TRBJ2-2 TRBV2 TGTGCCAGCAGCGCGACCCTTAGTAGGGCCGGGGAGCTGTTTTTT CASSATLSRAGELFF
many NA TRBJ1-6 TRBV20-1 TGCAGTGCTAGAGAAACCAGCTCCTATAATTCACCCCTCCACTTT CSARETSSYNSPLHF
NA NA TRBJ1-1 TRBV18 TGTGCCAGCTCACCACCCAGCAAAAACACTGAAGCTTTCTTT CASSPPSKNTEAFF
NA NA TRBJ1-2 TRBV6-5 TGTGCCAGCAGTAAACGGGACCCTGGGTATGGCTACACCTTC CASSKRDPGYGYTF
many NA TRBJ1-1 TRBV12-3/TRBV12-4 TGTGCCAGCAGCCCCCGGCAGGTCACGGCTTTCTTT CASSPRQVTAFF
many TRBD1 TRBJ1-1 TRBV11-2 TGTGCCAGCAGCCAACAGGGGATAGGAGCTTTCTTT CASSQQGIGAFF
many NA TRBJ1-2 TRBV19 TGTGCCAGTAGCTCCCAAGGGCTCCACTATGGCTACACCTTC CASSSQGLHYGYTF
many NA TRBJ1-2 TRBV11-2 TGTGCCAGCAGCTTAAGACCGGGGGTCGATGGCTACACCTTC CASSLRPGVDGYTF
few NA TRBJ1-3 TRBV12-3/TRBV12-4 TGTGCCAGCACGGAGTGGGGGACCCACTCTGGAAACACCATATATTTT CASTEWGTHSGNTIYF
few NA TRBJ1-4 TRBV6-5 TGTGCGGCGAGGCGGAGTCCCGAGGAAAAACTGTTTTTT CAARRSPEEKLFF
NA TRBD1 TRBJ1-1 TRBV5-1 TGCGCCAGCAGCTTTTGGAGACAGGGGGCTACTGAAGCTTTCTTT CASSFWRQGATEAFF
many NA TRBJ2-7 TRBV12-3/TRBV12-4 TGTGCCAGCAGTTTATTACAGGGTGTCGAGCAGTACTTC CASSLLQGVEQYF
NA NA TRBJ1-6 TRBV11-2 TGTGCCAGCAGCTCCCTCGGGACCGATGATAATTCACCCCTCCACTTT CASSSLGTDDNSPLHF
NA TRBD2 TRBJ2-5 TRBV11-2 TGTGCCGGCAGCTTATTGCCTAGCGGGAGCGGCTGGGAGACCCAGTACTTC CAGSLLPSGSGWETQYF
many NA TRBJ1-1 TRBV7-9 TGTGCCAGCAGCTTAGGCCCTGGGCGGAAGAACACTGAAGCTTTCTTT CASSLGPGRKNTEAFF
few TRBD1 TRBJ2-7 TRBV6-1 TGTGCCAGCAGCGCAACAGGGGGCCACGAGCAGTACTTC CASSATGGHEQYF
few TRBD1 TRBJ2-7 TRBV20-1 TGCAGTGCTAGAGAAGGTGGACAGGGGAACTACGAGCAGTACTTC CSAREGGQGNYEQYF
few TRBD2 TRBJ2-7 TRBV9 TGTGCCAGCAGCCCCAGACTAGCGGGGGACTACGAGCAGTACTTC CASSPRLAGDYEQYF
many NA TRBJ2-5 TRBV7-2 TGTGCCAGCAGCTTAATTACTGGGGCGATGTCTAAGACCCAGTACTTC CASSLITGAMSKTQYF
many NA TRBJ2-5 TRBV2 TGTGCCAGCAGTGAAGCTAGCGAACAAGAGACCCAGTACTTC CASSEASEQETQYF
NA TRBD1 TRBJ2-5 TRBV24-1 TGTGCCACCAGTGATTTGATGGGACAGTTTCAAGAGACCCAGTACTTC CATSDLMGQFQETQYF
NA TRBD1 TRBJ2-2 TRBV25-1 TGTGCCAGCACGACAGGGGCCCACACCGGGGAGCTGTTTTTT CASTTGAHTGELFF
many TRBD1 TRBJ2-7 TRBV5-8 TGTGCCAGCGGGGGACAGGGAAACGAGCAGTACTTC CASGGQGNEQYF
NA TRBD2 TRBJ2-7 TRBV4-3 TGCGCCAGCAGCCAGCACCCAGGCGGGAGGGACGAGCAGTACTTC CASSQHPGGRDEQYF
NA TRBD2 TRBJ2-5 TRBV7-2 TGCGCCAGCAGCCAAGAACATCGGTCTAGCGGGACTAGGGAGACCCAGTACTTC CASSQEHRSSGTRETQYF
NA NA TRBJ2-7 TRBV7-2 TGTGCCAGCAGCTTAGTTGTGGGGGCGTTTGACTACGAGCAGTACTTC CASSLVVGAFDYEQYF
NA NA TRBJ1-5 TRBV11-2 TGTGCCAGCAGCTTATCCAGCTCTACAGGGTTTCTCAATCAGCCCCAGCATTTT CASSLSSSTGFLNQPQHF
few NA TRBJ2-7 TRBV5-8 TGTGCCAGCAGCTTGGTCCCGACCTACGAGCAGTACTTC CASSLVPTYEQYF
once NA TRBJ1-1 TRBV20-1 TGCAGTGCTAGACGGGACAAGAACACTGAAGCTTTCTTT CSARRDKNTEAFF
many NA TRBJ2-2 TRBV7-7 TGTGCCAGCAGCTTAGGAGTGGACGGGGAGCTGTTTTTT CASSLGVDGELFF
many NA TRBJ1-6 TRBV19 TGTGCCAGTAATTTCGGGCGTTCACCCCTCCACTTT CASNFGRSPLHF
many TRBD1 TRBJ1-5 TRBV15 TGTGCCACCAGCAGAGATCTGATGGACAGGGTTTCTTGGGGCAATCAGCCCCAGCATTTT CATSRDLMDRVSWGNQPQHF
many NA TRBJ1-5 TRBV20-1 TGCAGTGCTAGAGACGGCGCGCAGCCCCAGCATTTT CSARDGAQPQHF
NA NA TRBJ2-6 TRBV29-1 TGCAGCGGGCAGGAGCCCAACGTCCTGACTTTC CSGQEPNVLTF
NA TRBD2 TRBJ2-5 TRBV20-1 TGCAGTGCTAGAGTGGTGGTGGGGGGGCAAGAGACCCAGTACTTC CSARVVVGGQETQYF